Listed below are T cell receptor beta chains from one sample, sequenced in a study of shared clonotypes between healthy human individuals. The method was immunoSEQ multiplex PCR; TCRdb's version includes in-frame clones alone and lacks a portion of them. The top ten clones hold around 0.057% of a sample with roughly 650,000 clones, around 97% of them seen once. Sequenced sample: naive CD4+ T cells sorted from blood. These receptors all come from a woman younger than 45 in good health. CDR3s include the opening cysteine and the closing phenylalanine or tryptophan. D genes are given only for firm matches. Clone size is not always given. Where it is, it says once, few, many or a class for expanded clones.

size: -
V: TRBV7-8
D: -
J: TRBJ2-1
CDR3: CASSLALVRLKMGEQFF
DNA: TGTGCCAGCAGCTTAGCGCTCGTGAGACTAAAAATGGGTGAGCAGTTCTTC

size: -
V: TRBV6-6
D: TRBD1
J: TRBJ2-7
CDR3: CASMPGQGVGEQYF
DNA: TGTGCCAGCATGCCGGGACAGGGTGTCGGCGAGCAGTACTTC

size: -
V: TRBV5-1
D: -
J: TRBJ2-3
CDR3: CASSLGGPDTQYF
DNA: TGCGCCAGCAGCTTAGGGGGGCCAGATACGCAGTATTTT

size: -
V: TRBV7-3
D: -
J: TRBJ1-2
CDR3: CASSPLGYYGYTF
DNA: TGTGCCAGCAGCCCCCTGGGCTACTATGGCTACACCTTC

size: -
V: TRBV5-6
D: -
J: TRBJ1-3
CDR3: CASSLSSAGNTIYF
DNA: TGTGCCAGCAGCTTGTCGTCAGCTGGAAACACCATATATTTT

size: -
V: TRBV6-1
D: -
J: TRBJ1-1
CDR3: CASTPGRMNTEAFF
DNA: TGTGCCAGCACGCCGGGACGTATGAACACTGAAGCTTTCTTT

size: once
V: TRBV5-5
D: -
J: TRBJ1-1
CDR3: CASSPRVPEAFF
DNA: TGTGCCAGCAGTCCCCGGGTCCCTGAAGCTTTCTTT

size: -
V: TRBV28
D: -
J: TRBJ2-4
CDR3: CASGLQGSIAKNIQYF
DNA: TGTGCCAGCGGATTACAGGGCAGCATCGCCAAAAACATTCAGTACTTC

size: -
V: TRBV4-2
D: -
J: TRBJ2-4
CDR3: CASSQGFIQYF
DNA: TGTGCCAGCAGCCAAGGCTTCATTCAGTACTTC

size: once
V: TRBV5-1
D: TRBD1
J: TRBJ1-1
CDR3: CASNQGAPMNTEAFF
DNA: TGCGCCAGCAACCAGGGGGCCCCAATGAACACTGAAGCTTTCTTT

size: -
V: TRBV5-6
D: -
J: TRBJ1-6
CDR3: CASSFSVAGSPYNSPLHF
DNA: TGTGCCAGCAGCTTTTCGGTTGCGGGGTCACCATATAATTCACCCCTCCACTTT

size: once
V: TRBV28
D: -
J: TRBJ2-3
CDR3: CASSSLLRAGTDTQYF
DNA: TGTGCCAGCAGTTCCCTCTTGAGGGCCGGCACAGATACGCAGTATTTT

size: -
V: TRBV2
D: -
J: TRBJ2-3
CDR3: CASSAGTSTDTQYF
DNA: TGTGCCAGCAGTGCTGGAACTAGCACAGATACGCAGTATTTT

size: -
V: TRBV10-2
D: TRBD2
J: TRBJ2-3
CDR3: CASSGTSGISVEDTQYF
DNA: TGCGCCAGCAGTGGGACTAGCGGGATATCGGTGGAAGATACGCAGTATTTT

size: -
V: TRBV7-8
D: -
J: TRBJ2-6
CDR3: CASNRDGANVLTF
DNA: TGTGCCAGCAACAGGGACGGGGCCAACGTCCTGACTTTC

size: few
V: TRBV11-2
D: -
J: TRBJ2-7
CDR3: CASSIGLPYEQYF
DNA: TGTGCCAGCAGCATCGGTCTTCCCTACGAGCAGTACTTC

size: -
V: TRBV6-1
D: -
J: TRBJ2-7
CDR3: CASSGRETSSYEQYF
DNA: TGTGCCAGCAGTGGGCGGGAAACTAGCTCCTACGAGCAGTACTTC

size: -
V: TRBV6-6
D: -
J: TRBJ2-7
CDR3: CASSYSTRTYEQYF
DNA: TGTGCCAGCAGTTACTCGACGAGGACCTACGAGCAGTACTTC

size: -
V: TRBV5-4
D: TRBD1
J: TRBJ1-2
CDR3: CASSPQQGVGLGYTF
DNA: TGTGCCAGCAGCCCGCAACAGGGGGTCGGACTTGGCTACACCTTC

size: -
V: TRBV5-5
D: TRBD1
J: TRBJ1-4
CDR3: CASSLRDRLNEKLFF
DNA: TGTGCCAGCAGCTTACGGGACAGGCTTAATGAAAAACTGTTTTTT